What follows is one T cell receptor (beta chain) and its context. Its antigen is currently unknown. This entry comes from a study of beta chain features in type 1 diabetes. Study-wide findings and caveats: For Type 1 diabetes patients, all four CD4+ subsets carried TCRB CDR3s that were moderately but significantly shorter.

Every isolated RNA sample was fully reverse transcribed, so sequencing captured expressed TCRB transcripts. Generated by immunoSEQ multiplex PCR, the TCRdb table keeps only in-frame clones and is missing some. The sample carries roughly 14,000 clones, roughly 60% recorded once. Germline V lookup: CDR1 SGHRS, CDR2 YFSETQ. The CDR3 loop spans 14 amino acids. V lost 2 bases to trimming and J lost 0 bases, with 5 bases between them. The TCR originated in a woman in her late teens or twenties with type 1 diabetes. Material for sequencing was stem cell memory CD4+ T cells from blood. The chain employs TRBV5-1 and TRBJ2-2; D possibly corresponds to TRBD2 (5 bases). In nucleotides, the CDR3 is TGCGCCAGCAGCTTACTAGCGAACACCGGGGAGCTGTTTTTT. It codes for CASSLLANTGELFF.